Listed here are 5 T cell receptor beta chains from one sample, sequenced in a study of cytomegalovirus exposure and HLA in healthy donors. The PCR made use of 60 Vbeta and 13 Jbeta primers. Sequenced by immunoSEQ multiplex PCR; TCRdb stores in-frame clones only, minus some. The sample has about 140,000 clones, 70% to 85% seen once; the top ten hold around 1.9%. Sequenced material: PBMCs. These receptors were obtained from a middle-aged man in good health and CMV-seronegative.

V gene TRBV11-2 combines with J gene TRBJ2-1, with 9 bases matching TRBD2. CDR3 length equals 15 residues. V gave up 4 bases and J gave up 4 bases; unmatched junction bases: 5. In germline, CDR1 is SGHAT, CDR2 FQNNGV. The CDR3 reads CASSYGTSSYNEQFF. CDR3 DNA: TGTGCCAGCAGCTACGGGACTAGCTCTTACAATGAGCAGTTCTTC.

This clone came up a few times. The chain links TRBV30 to TRBJ2-5, with 10 bases identical to TRBD1. The CDR3 extends over 14 amino acids. V shed 3 bases and J 6 bases; nucleotides not matched to a gene: 7. Germline loops: CDR1 GTSNPN, CDR2 SVGIG (reference sequence). The CDR3 sequence: CAWSHRDRGQTQYF. The CDR3 region has the DNA TGTGCCTGGAGCCACCGGGACAGGGGACAGACCCAGTACTTC.

The chain has TRBV28 and TRBJ2-3; possible D gene TRBD1, 6 bases. The CDR3 covers 13 residues. V was cut by 7 bases and J by 6 bases, with 14 bases left in between. Germline V lookup: CDR1 MDHEN, CDR2 SYDVKM. CDR3 residues: CASTPVGQDTQYF. The CDR3 nucleotides are TGTGCCAGCACTCCCGTCGGACAGGATACGCAGTATTTT. The full variable domain, completed using reference TRBV28 and TRBJ2-3, is DVKVTQSSRYLVKRTGEKVFLECVQDMDHENMFWYRQDPGLGLRLIYFSYDVKMKEKGDIPEGYSVSREKKERFSLILESASTNQTSMYLCASTPVGQDTQYFGPGTRLTVL.

The V and J genes are TRBV5-1 and TRBJ2-7; unclear D gene. Germline V lookup: CDR1 SGHRS, CDR2 YFSETQ. V was pared by 2 bases and J by 0 bases, with 6 bases between. The CDR3 is made up of 13 amino acids. CDR3 residues: CASSFSSSYEQYF. In DNA form, the CDR3 reads TGCGCCAGCAGCTTCTCGAGCTCCTACGAGCAGTACTTC.

The V call is TRBV11-2, the J call TRBJ2-3, with D maybe TRBD2 (6 bases). The germline V gene encodes CDR1 SGHAT and CDR2 FQNNGV. The CDR3 has 14 residues. Trimming left V 0 bases short and J 8 bases short, with 12 bases between. The CDR3 protein is CASSLERWGGTQYF. In nucleotides, the CDR3 is TGTGCCAGCAGCTTAGAACGGTGGGGAGGTACGCAGTATTTT.